What follows describes a single T cell receptor beta chain. Its specificity is unknown. The data were obtained in a study of OX40 agonist ivuxolimab in advanced cancers. On the study more broadly: Ivuxolimab was delivered to patients intravenously every 2 weeks at doses spanning 0.01 to 10 mg/kg. Whole-study results and caveats: At doses 0.1 to 3.0 mg/kg, CD4+ and CD8+ clones expanded.

Only in-frame clones appear in the TCRdb table, and some are missing; sequencing was by immunoSEQ multiplex PCR. The data hold fewer than 85,000 clones, with 92% observed a single time. The sampling schedule covered blood at baseline, cycle 4 day 1, and cycle 7 day 1. The germline V gene encodes CDR1 SGHNT and CDR2 YENEEA. The CDR3 is made up of 15 amino acids. Deletions cut 5 bases from V and 4 bases from J, with 18 bases between. The input for sequencing was CD4+ or CD8+ T cells sorted from blood, taken in a trial of the OX40 agonist ivuxolimab. The chain recombines TRBV11-3 with TRBJ2-7; D may match TRBD1 or TRBD2 (5 bases each). The clonotype comes from an adult with an advanced solid tumor such as melanoma, head and neck, liver or kidney cancer. The CDR3 DNA follows: TGTGCCAGCAGCCCCCCCGGGACCGACATATACGAGCAGTACTTC. Residues: CASSPPGTDIYEQYF.